This T cell receptor (beta chain) stems from a study of blood T cell repertoires in COVID-19. Turning to the study itself: The United States, Italy and Spain supplied acute and convalescent COVID-19 samples. In each case, the material was cDNA or gDNA derived from T cells, B-cell-depleted T cells, or PBMCs.

In the authors' methods: It was from reference gene primer amplification that nucleated cell counts were estimated. Sequencing used immunoSEQ multiplex PCR; TCRdb keeps in-frame clones, though not all of them. The D gene and trimming were derived from the DNA, and the V and J assignments and clone size from that table. The top ten hold over 1.1% of the sample, which has 400,000 to 450,000 clones, 70% to 90% seen once. The sequenced sample was peripheral blood. The TCR was taken from a young woman with active or convalescent COVID-19.

CDR3 sequence (DNA): TGTGCCAGCAGTCCGGGACAGAATTTATATACGCAGTATTTT. Its translation: CASSPGQNLYTQYF. The J gene is TRBJ2-3, the V gene TRBV2; the match to TRBD1 covers 7 bases. The J segment lost 7 bases and the V segment lost 5 bases, leaving 9 bases of the junction unmatched. The CDR3 runs to 14 residues. Germline CDR1 and CDR2: SNHLY and FYNNEI.